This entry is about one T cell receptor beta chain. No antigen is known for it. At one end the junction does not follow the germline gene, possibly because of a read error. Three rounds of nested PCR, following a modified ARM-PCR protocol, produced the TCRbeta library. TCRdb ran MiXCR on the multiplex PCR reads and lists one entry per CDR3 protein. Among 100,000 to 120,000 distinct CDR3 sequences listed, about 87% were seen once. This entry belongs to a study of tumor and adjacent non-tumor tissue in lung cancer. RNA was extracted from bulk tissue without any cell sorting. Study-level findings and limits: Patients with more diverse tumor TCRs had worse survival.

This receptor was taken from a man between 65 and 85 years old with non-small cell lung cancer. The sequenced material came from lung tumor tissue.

CDR3 protein: CVSSSGTWEYGYTF. Here the CDR3 DNA reads TGTGTCAGCAGCTCCGGGACATGGGAATATGGCTACACCTTC. The rearrangement joins TRBV6-6 to TRBJ1-2, with D possibly matching TRBD1 (6 bases). The CDR3 is made up of 14 amino acids. Per germline, CDR1 MNHNY and CDR2 SVGAGI (reference sequence).